Shown below are 3 T cell receptor beta chains from a single sample sequenced in a study of blood T cell repertoires in COVID-19. Libraries were prepared by immunoSEQ multiplex PCR; TCRdb keeps only in-frame clonotypes and omits some of them. Of under 200,000 clones listed, approximately 84% are singletons. The sequenced material came from peripheral blood. These receptors originate from a man in his forties who had recovered from COVID-19.

This rearrangement joins TRBV5-1 to TRBJ2-3; TRBD1 matches at 8 bases. Germline V gene lookup returns CDR1 SGHRS and CDR2 YFSETQ. The CDR3 is made up of 15 amino acids. Germline trimming cut 5 bases from V and 0 bases from J; bases unmatched to any gene: 5. The CDR3 region has the DNA TGCGCCAGCAGACTGGACAGGGCGAGCACAGATACGCAGTATTTT. Translation gives CASRLDRASTDTQYF.

The chain recombines TRBV19 with TRBJ2-7; 7 nucleotides line up with TRBD1. V was clipped by 3 bases and J by 3 bases; unmatched bases: 8. The V gene's germline CDR1 is LNHDA and CDR2 SQIVND (reference sequence). The CDR3 length is 15 residues. CDR3 sequence: CASSMGRGYGYEQYF. DNA of the CDR3: TGTGCCAGTAGTATGGGCAGGGGGTACGGCTACGAGCAGTACTTC.

This clone has a single count. The chain carries TRBV4-1 and TRBJ1-5; D might be TRBD1 (6 bases). CDR1 and CDR2 from the germline V gene are MGHRA and YSYEKL. The CDR3 spans 17 residues. V was clipped by 1 base and J by 0 bases, with 13 bases between them. The CDR3 here is CASSQGQGPYSNQPQHF. The CDR3 coding sequence is TGCGCCAGCAGCCAAGGTCAGGGGCCCTATAGCAATCAGCCCCAGCATTTT.